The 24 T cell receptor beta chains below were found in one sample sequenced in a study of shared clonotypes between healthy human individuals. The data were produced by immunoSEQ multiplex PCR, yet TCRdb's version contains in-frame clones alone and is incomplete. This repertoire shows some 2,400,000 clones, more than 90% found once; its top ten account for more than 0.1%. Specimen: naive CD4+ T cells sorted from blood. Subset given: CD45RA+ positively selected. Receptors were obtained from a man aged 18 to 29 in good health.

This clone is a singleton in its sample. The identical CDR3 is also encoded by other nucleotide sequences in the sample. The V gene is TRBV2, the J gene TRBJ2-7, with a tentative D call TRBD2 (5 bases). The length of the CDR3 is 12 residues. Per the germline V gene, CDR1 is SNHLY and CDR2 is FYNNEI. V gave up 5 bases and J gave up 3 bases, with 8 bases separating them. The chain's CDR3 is CASSPLGYEQYF. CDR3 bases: TGTGCCAGCAGTCCACTAGGCTACGAGCAGTACTTC. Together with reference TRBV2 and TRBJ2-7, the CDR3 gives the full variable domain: EPEVTQTPSHQVTQMGQEVILRCVPISNHLYFYWYRQILGQKVEFLVSFYNNEISEKSEIFDDQFSVERPDGSNFTLKIRSTKLEDSAMYFCASSPLGYEQYFGPGTRLTVT.

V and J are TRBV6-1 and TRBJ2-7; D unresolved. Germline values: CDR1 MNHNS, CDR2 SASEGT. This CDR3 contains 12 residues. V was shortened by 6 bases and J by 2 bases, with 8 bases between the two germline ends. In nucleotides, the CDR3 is TGTGCCAGCAGGGACGGTCCCTACGAGCAGTACTTC. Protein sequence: CASRDGPYEQYF.

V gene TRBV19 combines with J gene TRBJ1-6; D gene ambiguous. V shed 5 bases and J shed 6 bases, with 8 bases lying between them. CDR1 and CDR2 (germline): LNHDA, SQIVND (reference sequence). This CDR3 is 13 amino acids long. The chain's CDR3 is CASSSTVNSPLHF. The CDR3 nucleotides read TGTGCCAGTAGTTCGACCGTTAATTCACCCCTCCACTTT. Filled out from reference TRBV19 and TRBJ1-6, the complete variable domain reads DGGITQSPKYLFRKEGQNVTLSCEQNLNHDAMYWYRQDPGQGLRLIYYSQIVNDFQKGDIAEGYSVSREKKESFPLTVTSAQKNPTAFYLCASSSTVNSPLHFGNGTRLTVT.

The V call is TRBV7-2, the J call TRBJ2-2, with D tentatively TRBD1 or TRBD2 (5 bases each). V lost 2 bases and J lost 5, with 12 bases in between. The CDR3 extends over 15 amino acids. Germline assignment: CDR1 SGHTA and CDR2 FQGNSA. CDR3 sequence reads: CASSLPREGTGELFF. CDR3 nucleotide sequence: TGTGCCAGCAGCTTACCCAGAGAGGGGACCGGGGAGCTGTTTTTT.

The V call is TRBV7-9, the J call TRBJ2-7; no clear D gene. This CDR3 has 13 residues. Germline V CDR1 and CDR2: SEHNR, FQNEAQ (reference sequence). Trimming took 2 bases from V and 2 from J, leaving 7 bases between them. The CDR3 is CASSLWPTYEQYF. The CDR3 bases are TGTGCCAGCAGCTTATGGCCCACCTACGAGCAGTACTTC.

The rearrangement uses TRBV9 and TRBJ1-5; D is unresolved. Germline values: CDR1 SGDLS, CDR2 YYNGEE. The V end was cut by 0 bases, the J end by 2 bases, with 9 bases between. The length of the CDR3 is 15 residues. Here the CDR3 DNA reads TGTGCCAGCAGCGTAGGCCCGGTGGGCAATCAGCCCCAGCATTTT. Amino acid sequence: CASSVGPVGNQPQHF.

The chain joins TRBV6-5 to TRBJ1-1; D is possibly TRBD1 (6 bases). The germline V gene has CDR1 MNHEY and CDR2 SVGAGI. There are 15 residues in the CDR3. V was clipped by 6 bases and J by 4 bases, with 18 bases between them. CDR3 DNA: TGTGCCAGCAGCAAAATAAAAACAGGGCCCACTGAAGCTTTCTTT. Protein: CASSKIKTGPTEAFF.

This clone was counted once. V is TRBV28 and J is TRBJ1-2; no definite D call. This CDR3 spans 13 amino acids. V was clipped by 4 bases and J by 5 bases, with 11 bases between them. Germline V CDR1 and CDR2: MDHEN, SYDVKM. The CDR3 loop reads CASSSWALYGYTF. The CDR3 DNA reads TGTGCCAGCAGTTCTTGGGCCCTATATGGCTACACCTTC.

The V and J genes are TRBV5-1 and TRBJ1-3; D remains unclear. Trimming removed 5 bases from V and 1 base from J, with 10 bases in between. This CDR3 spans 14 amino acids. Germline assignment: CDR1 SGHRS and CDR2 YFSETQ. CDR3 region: CASRYDISGNTIYF. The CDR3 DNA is TGCGCCAGCAGATATGACATTTCTGGAAACACCATATATTTT.

Here the CDR3 reads CASSLTGAQPQHF. CDR3 in DNA: TGTGCCAGCAGCTTGACAGGAGCTCAGCCCCAGCATTTT. J is TRBJ1-5 and V is TRBV5-6, with a possible D match to TRBD1 (5 bases). Germline V gene sequence: CDR1 SGHDT, CDR2 YYEEEE. Trimming removed 1 base at V and 6 bases at J, with 8 bases between. This CDR3 has 13 residues.

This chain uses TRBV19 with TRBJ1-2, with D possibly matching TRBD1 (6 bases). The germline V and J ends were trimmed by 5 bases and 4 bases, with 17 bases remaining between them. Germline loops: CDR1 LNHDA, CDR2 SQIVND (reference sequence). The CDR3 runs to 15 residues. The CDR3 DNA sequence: TGTGCCAGTAGTTCCAGGGGTGACCTCGGCTATGGCTACACCTTC. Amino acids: CASSSRGDLGYGYTF.

CDR3 bases: TGTGCCAGCAGGCCTGGCGCAGGGTCCTACGAGCAGTACTTC. This sequence encodes CASRPGAGSYEQYF. The chain employs TRBV5-4 and TRBJ2-7, with TRBD1 as a possible D gene (5 bases). This CDR3 region has 14 residues. V was cut by 5 bases and J by 1 base, with 13 bases left in between. Looked up from germline, CDR1 is SGHNT and CDR2 is YYREEE (reference sequence).

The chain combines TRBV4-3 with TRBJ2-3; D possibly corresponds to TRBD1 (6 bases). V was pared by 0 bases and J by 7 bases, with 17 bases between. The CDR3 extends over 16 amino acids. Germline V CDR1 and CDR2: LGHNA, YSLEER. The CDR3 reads CASSQETPGASNTQYF. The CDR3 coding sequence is TGCGCCAGCAGCCAAGAAACCCCAGGGGCATCGAATACGCAGTATTTT.

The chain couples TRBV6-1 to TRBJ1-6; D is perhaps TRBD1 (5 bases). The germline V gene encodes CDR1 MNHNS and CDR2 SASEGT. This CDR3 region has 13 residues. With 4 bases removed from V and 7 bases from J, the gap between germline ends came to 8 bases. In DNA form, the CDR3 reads TGTGCCAGCAGTGCCGAGGGGAATTCACCCCTCCACTTT. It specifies CASSAEGNSPLHF.

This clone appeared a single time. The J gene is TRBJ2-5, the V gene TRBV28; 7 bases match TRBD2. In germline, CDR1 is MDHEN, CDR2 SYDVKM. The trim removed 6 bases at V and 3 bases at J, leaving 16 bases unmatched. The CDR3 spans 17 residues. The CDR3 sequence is CASSPQSGRVGKETQYF. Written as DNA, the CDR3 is TGTGCCAGCAGCCCCCAGTCAGGGAGGGTTGGTAAAGAGACCCAGTACTTC. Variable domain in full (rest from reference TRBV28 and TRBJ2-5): DVKVTQSSRYLVKRTGEKVFLECVQDMDHENMFWYRQDPGLGLRLIYFSYDVKMKEKGDIPEGYSVSREKKERFSLILESASTNQTSMYLCASSPQSGRVGKETQYFGPGTRLLVL.

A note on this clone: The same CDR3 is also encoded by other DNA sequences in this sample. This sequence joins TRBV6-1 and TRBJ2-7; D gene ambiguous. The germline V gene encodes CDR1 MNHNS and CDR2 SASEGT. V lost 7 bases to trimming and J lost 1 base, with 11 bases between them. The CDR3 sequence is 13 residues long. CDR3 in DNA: TGTGCCAGCACCCGGACGGGTTCCTACGAGCAGTACTTC. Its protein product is CASTRTGSYEQYF.

CDR3 sequence reads: CASRAGVPPTDTQYF. The DNA of the CDR3 is TGCGCCAGCAGAGCGGGAGTCCCCCCCACAGATACGCAGTATTTT. The rearrangement joins TRBV10-2 to TRBJ2-3; TRBD2 aligns across 8 bases. Trimming at V came to 6 bases and at J to 2 bases, leaving 7 bases not matched to a gene. The CDR3 spans 15 residues. Germline CDR1 WSHSY, CDR2 SAAADI.

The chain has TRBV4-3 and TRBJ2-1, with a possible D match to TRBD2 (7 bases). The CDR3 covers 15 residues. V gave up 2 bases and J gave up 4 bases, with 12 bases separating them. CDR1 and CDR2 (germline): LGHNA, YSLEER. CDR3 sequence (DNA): TGCGCCAGCAGCCAAAAGGAGGGGGGGTACAATGAGCAGTTCTTC. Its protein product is CASSQKEGGYNEQFF.

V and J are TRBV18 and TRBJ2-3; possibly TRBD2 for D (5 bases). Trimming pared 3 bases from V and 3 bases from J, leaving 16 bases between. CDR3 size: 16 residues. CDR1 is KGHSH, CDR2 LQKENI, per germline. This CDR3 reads CASSPPTETKTDTQYF. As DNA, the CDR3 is TGTGCCAGCTCACCCCCTACAGAGACTAAGACAGATACGCAGTATTTT.

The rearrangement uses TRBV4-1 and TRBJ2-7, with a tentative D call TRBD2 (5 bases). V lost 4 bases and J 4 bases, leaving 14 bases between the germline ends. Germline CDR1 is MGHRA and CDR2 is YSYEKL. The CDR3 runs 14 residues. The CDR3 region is CASSPLGERYEQYF. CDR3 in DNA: TGCGCCAGCAGCCCCCTCGGGGAGAGGTACGAGCAGTACTTC.

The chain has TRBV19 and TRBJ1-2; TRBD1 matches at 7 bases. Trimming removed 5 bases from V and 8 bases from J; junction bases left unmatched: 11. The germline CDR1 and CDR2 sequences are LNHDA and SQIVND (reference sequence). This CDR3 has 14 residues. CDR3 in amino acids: CASSSPGQSIGYTF. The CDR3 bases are TGTGCCAGTAGTTCCCCGGGACAGTCGATAGGCTACACCTTC.

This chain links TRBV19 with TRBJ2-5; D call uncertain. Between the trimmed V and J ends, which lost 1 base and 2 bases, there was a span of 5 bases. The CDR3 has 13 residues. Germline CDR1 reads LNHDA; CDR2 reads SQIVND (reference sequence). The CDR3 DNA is TGTGCCAGTAGTATAGGGGTGCAAGAGACCCAGTACTTC. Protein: CASSIGVQETQYF.

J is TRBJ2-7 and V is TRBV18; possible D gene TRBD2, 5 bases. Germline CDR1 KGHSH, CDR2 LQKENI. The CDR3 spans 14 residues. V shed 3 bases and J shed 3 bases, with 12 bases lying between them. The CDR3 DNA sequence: TGTGCCAGCTCACCCGGGAAGCGGAACTACGAGCAGTACTTC. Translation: CASSPGKRNYEQYF.

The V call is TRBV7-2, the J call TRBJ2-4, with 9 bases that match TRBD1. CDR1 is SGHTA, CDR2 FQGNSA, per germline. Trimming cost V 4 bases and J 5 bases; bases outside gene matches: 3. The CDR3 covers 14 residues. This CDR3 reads CASSYRDRENIQYF. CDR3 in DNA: TGTGCCAGCAGCTACCGGGACAGGGAAAACATTCAGTACTTC. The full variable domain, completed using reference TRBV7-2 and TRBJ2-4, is GAGVSQSPSNKVTEKGKDVELRCDPISGHTALYWYRQSLGQGLEFLIYFQGNSAPDKSGLPSDRFSAERTGGSVSTLTIQRTQQEDSAVYLCASSYRDRENIQYFGAGTRLSVL.